A selection of T cell receptor beta chains follows, all from one sample in a study of T cells in Graves' hyperthyroidism and ophthalmopathy. One entry per CDR3 protein results from TCRdb running MiXCR on the multiplex PCR reads. The data show under 400,000 distinct CDR3 sequences, around a sixth seen once. Material for sequencing was blood. All receptors derive from a woman aged 45 to 65 with Graves' hyperthyroidism. Both conserved end residues are part of each CDR3. The D gene is left open where the match is weak. Rows give clone size only sometimes, using once, few, many, or a class for an expanded clone.

j_call,v_call,clone_size,d_call,cdr3_nt,cdr3_aa
TRBJ1-3,TRBV29-1,.,.,TGCAGCGTTGTGGGGGAATCCAGCTCTGGAAACACCATATATTTT,CSVVGESSSGNTIYF
TRBJ1-1,TRBV6-1,many,TRBD1,TGTGCCAGCGTGACAGGGTCCGGCGCTGAAGCTTTCTTT,CASVTGSGAEAFF
TRBJ2-1,TRBV29-1,few,.,TGCAGCGTTGCGGGACGGTCCAATGAGCAGTTCTTC,CSVAGRSNEQFF
TRBJ1-1,TRBV13,many,TRBD1,TGTGCCAGCAGCACGGGACAGGGAGGTGACACTGAAGCTTTCTTT,CASSTGQGGDTEAFF
TRBJ1-6,TRBV18,.,.,TGTGCCAGCTCATCAAACAGCTTCAGGTCCCTCCACTTT,CASSSNSFRSLHF
TRBJ1-2,TRBV6-2/TRBV6-3,.,.,TGTGCCAGCAGTTACGAAGTCTATATTGGCTACACCTTC,CASSYEVYIGYTF
TRBJ2-5,TRBV6-1,.,TRBD2,TGTGCCAGCAGTGAACTCGGGGGGGAGACCCAGTACTTC,CASSELGGETQYF
TRBJ2-2,TRBV30,.,.,TGTGCCTGCAAATTAACAACCGGGCCCTTGAACACCGGGGAGCTGTTTTTT,CACKLTTGPLNTGELFF
TRBJ1-2,TRBV9,.,.,TGTGCCAGCAGCGCAGGGGAGGGGCGATATTATGGCTACACCTTC,CASSAGEGRYYGYTF
TRBJ2-5,TRBV7-3,.,TRBD2,TGTGCCAGCAGCGCCGGGACTAGCGGGAGGGACCAAGAGACCCAGTACTTC,CASSAGTSGRDQETQYF
TRBJ2-5,TRBV3-1,many,.,TGTGCCAGCAGCACCGGCGAGACCCAGTACTTC,CASSTGETQYF
TRBJ2-7,TRBV29-1,.,TRBD1,TGCAGCGTTGTCTCGGACAGGGGGAACGAGCAGTACTTC,CSVVSDRGNEQYF
TRBJ2-1,TRBV5-1,many,.,TGCGCCAGCAGCTTGTCTCGTCGTGGGCAGTTCTTC,CASSLSRRGQFF
TRBJ2-7,TRBV4-1,once,.,TGCGCCAGCAGCCAAGCGTCGGGGCAGTACGAGCAGTACTTC,CASSQASGQYEQYF
TRBJ1-2,TRBV6-5,.,.,TGTGCCAGCAGTTACCGGGACGCGCACTATGGCTACACCTTC,CASSYRDAHYGYTF
TRBJ1-5,TRBV3-1,many,TRBD1,TGTGCCAGCAGCCAGATGGGACAGGGTGGTCAGCCCCAGCATTTT,CASSQMGQGGQPQHF
TRBJ2-3,TRBV12-3/TRBV12-4,few,TRBD1,TGTGCCAGCAGTCAAACAGGGGGCTGGACAGATACGCAGTATTTT,CASSQTGGWTDTQYF
TRBJ2-5,TRBV3-1,many,TRBD2,TGTGCCAGCAGCCAAGGAGTTTTAGCGGGGCGTGATACCCAGTACTTC,CASSQGVLAGRDTQYF
TRBJ2-7,TRBV20-1,.,TRBD2,TGCAGTGCTGGGCGGACTAGCGGGATAGTCGACGAGCAGTACTTC,CSAGRTSGIVDEQYF
TRBJ2-2,TRBV28,.,.,TGTGCCAGCAGTTCTTACGCAGGGTACTCCGGGGAGCTGTTTTTT,CASSSYAGYSGELFF
TRBJ2-1,TRBV28,many,TRBD2,TGTGCCAGCAGTTTGAGCGGGACCTCAAATCTTTACAATGAGCAGTTCTTC,CASSLSGTSNLYNEQFF
TRBJ2-1,TRBV5-5,many,.,TGTGCCAGCAGCTTGGGGTTAGGTGGCTTCGATGAGCAGTTCTTC,CASSLGLGGFDEQFF
TRBJ2-5,TRBV19,.,TRBD2,TGTGCCAGTAGTTCCTTTGGACTAGCGGGGGCCGGCGGGACCCAGTACTTC,CASSSFGLAGAGGTQYF
TRBJ2-2,TRBV11-2,.,TRBD2,TGTGCCAGCAGAAGTGGGACTAGCGCCACCGGGGAGCTGTTTTTT,CASRSGTSATGELFF
TRBJ2-7,TRBV11-2,many,.,TGTGCCAGCAGCGGGAGCTACGAGCAGTACTTC,CASSGSYEQYF
TRBJ1-1,TRBV20-1,many,.,TGCAGTGCTATAGACAGGTTCGGGGTCACTGAAGCTTTCTTT,CSAIDRFGVTEAFF
TRBJ1-1,TRBV5-1,.,.,TGCGCCAGCAGTCTCGACAACCCGGGAACCACTGAAGCTTTCTTT,CASSLDNPGTTEAFF
TRBJ1-1,TRBV5-1,many,.,TGCGCCAGCAGCGGACGGACAGAGGGCACTGAAGCTTTCTTT,CASSGRTEGTEAFF
TRBJ2-2,TRBV27,few,.,TGTGCCAGCATCACACCCGGGGGGGAGCTGTTTTTT,CASITPGGELFF
TRBJ2-1,TRBV6-1,.,.,TGTGCCAGCAGCTCCGTAGGGGGTGGGAATGAGCAGTTCTTC,CASSSVGGGNEQFF
TRBJ2-3,TRBV20-1,.,.,TGCAGTGCTGCGACTGGAGATACGCAGTATTTT,CSAATGDTQYF
TRBJ1-3,TRBV20-1,.,.,TGCAGTGCTCAACAGGCTCACTCTGGAAACACCATATATTTT,CSAQQAHSGNTIYF
TRBJ2-1,TRBV11-3,.,TRBD2,TGTGCCGGCAGCTCGGGACTAGCGGGGTACAATGAGCAGTTCTTC,CAGSSGLAGYNEQFF
TRBJ2-1,TRBV20-1,many,.,TGCAGTGCTAGAGATCTCCAGACTAGTCGCTACAATGAGCAGTTCTTC,CSARDLQTSRYNEQFF
TRBJ2-1,TRBV10-1,.,TRBD2,TGCGCCAGCAGTGGAATAAGCGGGAGATCGCACAATGAGCAGTTCTTC,CASSGISGRSHNEQFF
TRBJ1-3,TRBV18,few,.,TGTGCCAGCTCACCACGAAACGACAGGATTTCTGGAAACACCATATATTTT,CASSPRNDRISGNTIYF
TRBJ1-2,TRBV12-3/TRBV12-4,many,TRBD1,TGTGCCAGCAGTTTAGAGGTCCGGGACAGGGACGGCTACACCTTC,CASSLEVRDRDGYTF
TRBJ1-2,TRBV5-4,few,.,TGTGCCAGCAGCGACATCAGCAGGGATGAGGGCTACACCTTC,CASSDISRDEGYTF
TRBJ1-2,TRBV15,.,TRBD1,TGTGCCACCAGCCTCAGGGGGCCCTCCTATGGCTACACCTTC,CATSLRGPSYGYTF
TRBJ1-5,TRBV5-1,once,.,TGCGCCAGCAGCTTGGAAGTGTTCGGTCAGCCCCAGCATTTT,CASSLEVFGQPQHF
TRBJ2-7,TRBV28,.,.,TGTGCCAGCAGTACCTCCTGGCGGAGGGTCTACGAGCAGTACTTC,CASSTSWRRVYEQYF
TRBJ2-1,TRBV2,many,.,TGTGCCAGCAGGATGAAACAGGGCGGGGAGCAGTTCTTC,CASRMKQGGEQFF
TRBJ1-6,TRBV28,few,.,TGTGCCAGCAGTTCCCGCACAGGAGCGGGTTCACCCCTCCACTTT,CASSSRTGAGSPLHF
TRBJ1-1,TRBV10-1,few,TRBD1,TGCGCCAGCAGTCGGGCTGTCGTCGGCACAGGGGGTGTGAACACTGAAGCTTTCTTT,CASSRAVVGTGGVNTEAFF
TRBJ1-1,TRBV6-1,many,.,TGTGCCAGCAGCGACCGGGGCGGGGCTTTCTTT,CASSDRGGAFF
TRBJ1-1,TRBV30,.,.,TGTGCCTGGAGTGCTTCCAGGGTCGTTGCTTTCTTT,CAWSASRVVAFF
TRBJ2-7,TRBV28,few,TRBD2,TGTGCCAGCAGTTTCCTCGGGACTAGCGGGACCTACGAGCAGTACTTC,CASSFLGTSGTYEQYF
TRBJ1-1,TRBV10-1,.,TRBD1,TGCGCCAGCAGTGAGTCGGCAGGGGGGAACACTGAAGCTTTCTTT,CASSESAGGNTEAFF
TRBJ2-4,TRBV30,few,TRBD2,TGTGCCTGGGATTCGACTCTTTTCACTAGCGGGAGGGCCGGAAACATTCAGTACTTC,CAWDSTLFTSGRAGNIQYF
TRBJ2-3,TRBV28,.,.,TGTGCCAGCAGTTTATTCACGGGAACAGATACGCAGTATTTT,CASSLFTGTDTQYF
TRBJ2-1,TRBV3-1,few,.,TGTGCCAGCAGCCACAAGGTGATAGCCCCAGCCGGAGGCAATGAGCAGTTCTTC,CASSHKVIAPAGGNEQFF